The clone carrying this T cell receptor (beta chain) was observed a few times. TCRdb reprocessed the 5' RACE reads with MiXCR, giving one entry per CDR3 protein. In the table there are 650,000 to 800,000 distinct CDR3 sequences, 8.5% to 9% of which are singletons. This sample was included in a study of identical twins. CDR1 and CDR2 (germline): LGHDT, YNNKEL (reference sequence). Trimming removed 0 bases from V and 2 bases from J, with 14 bases in between. This CDR3 has 16 residues. These sequences were also reported in another study, on yellow fever vaccine responses in identical twins.

The source of this sequence is a woman between 18 and 29 years old in good health. The sample was PBMCs. V usage is TRBV3-1 and J usage is TRBJ2-7; possible D gene TRBD2, 5 bases. In DNA form, the CDR3 reads TGTGCCAGCAGCCAAGAGCAGAGTGGGAGTCCCTACGAGCAGTACTTC. This sequence encodes CASSQEQSGSPYEQYF.